These T cell receptor beta chains were read from a single sample in a study of T-cell memory formation after mild COVID-19. TCRdb reanalysed the 5' RACE reads using MiXCR and keeps one entry per CDR3 protein. This sample yields about 210,000 distinct CDR3 sequences, of which 25% to 35% are seen a single time; over 10% belongs to the top ten. The sample taken for sequencing was PBMCs or a T cell subset sorted from them (not recorded which). The source is an adult woman who had mild COVID-19 (a few samples of this study predate the infection). Cell type and time point are not known. CDR3s include the opening cysteine and the closing phenylalanine or tryptophan. A D gene is named only where the DNA matches it firmly. The size entry is marked missing in some rows and otherwise reads once, few, many or a size class.

TRBV6-6	.	TRBJ2-5	few	TGTGCCAGCAGTTACTCGACGGAATCGATAGAGGGGGAGACCCAGTACTTC	CASSYSTESIEGETQYF
TRBV7-6	.	TRBJ2-5	few	TGTGCCAGCAGCTTAGGTGGGAGCGGCCAAGAGACCCAGTACTTC	CASSLGGSGQETQYF
TRBV18	.	TRBJ2-7	few	TGTGCCAGCTCACCGCAGGGGAGTGGCTACGAGCAGTACTTC	CASSPQGSGYEQYF
TRBV5-1	TRBD1	TRBJ1-1	.	TGCGCCAGCAGCTTGGGACAGGGGATGATGAACACTGAAGCTTTCTTT	CASSLGQGMMNTEAFF
TRBV6-2/TRBV6-3	TRBD1	TRBJ1-1	.	TGTGCCAGCAGTTACCCGGACAGGCGGAACACTGAAGCTTTCTTT	CASSYPDRRNTEAFF
TRBV12-3/TRBV12-4	TRBD1	TRBJ1-2	.	TGTGCCAGCACCCTAACAGGGGACAGGGCCGCCTATGGCTACACCTTC	CASTLTGDRAAYGYTF
TRBV5-1	.	TRBJ2-7	few	TGCGCCAGCAGCTTGAAGGTTGGGGAGCTCTCCGGACGAGAGCAGTACTTC	CASSLKVGELSGREQYF
TRBV4-2	.	TRBJ1-3	few	TGTGCCAGCAGCCAAGATCGGTTGGCAGCAGCCTCTGGAAACACCATATATTTT	CASSQDRLAAASGNTIYF
TRBV7-9	TRBD2	TRBJ2-3	.	TGTGCCAGCAGCTTAGGCTCGGGAGGAGATACGCAGTATTTT	CASSLGSGGDTQYF
TRBV3-1	TRBD2	TRBJ2-7	few	TGTGCCAGCAGCCAAGTGACTCGAGCGGGGGCCTACGAGCAGTACTTC	CASSQVTRAGAYEQYF
TRBV5-4	.	TRBJ2-7	few	TGTGCCAGCAGCTTGGCCGGGTCCCCCTACGAGCAGTACTTC	CASSLAGSPYEQYF